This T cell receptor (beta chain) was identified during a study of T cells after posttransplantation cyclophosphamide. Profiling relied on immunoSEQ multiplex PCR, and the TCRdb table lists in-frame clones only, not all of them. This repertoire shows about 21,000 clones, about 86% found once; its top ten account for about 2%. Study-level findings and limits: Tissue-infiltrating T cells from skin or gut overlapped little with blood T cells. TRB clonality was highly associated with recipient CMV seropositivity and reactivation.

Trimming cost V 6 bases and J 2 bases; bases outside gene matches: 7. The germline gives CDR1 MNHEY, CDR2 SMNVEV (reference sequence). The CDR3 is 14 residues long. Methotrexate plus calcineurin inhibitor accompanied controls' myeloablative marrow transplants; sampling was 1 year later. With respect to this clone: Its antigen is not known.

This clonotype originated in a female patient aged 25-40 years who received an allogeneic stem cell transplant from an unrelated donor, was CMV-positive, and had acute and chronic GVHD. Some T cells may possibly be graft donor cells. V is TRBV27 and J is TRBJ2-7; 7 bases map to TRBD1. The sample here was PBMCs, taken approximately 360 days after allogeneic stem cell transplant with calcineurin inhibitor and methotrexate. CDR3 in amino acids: CASSEDRSTYEQYF. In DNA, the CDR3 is TGTGCCAGCAGCGAGGACAGGTCAACCTACGAGCAGTACTTC.